These T cell receptor beta chains were read from a single sample in a study of early T cells in non-severe SARS-CoV-2 infection. TCRdb processed the 5' RACE reads anew with MiXCR; each CDR3 protein has one entry. The table lists tens of thousands of distinct CDR3 sequences, around 6% of them singletons, with roughly 12% in the top ten. Sample: whole blood. The receptor source for this set is an adult who was a healthcare worker with PCR-confirmed SARS-CoV-2 infection or an uninfected control (not recorded which). Each CDR3 is given with its conserved first and last residue. A D gene is named only where the DNA matches it firmly.

>TRBD1|TRBV9
CASSLYGGTGDTEAFF
>-|TRBV28
CASSFSQGRVGAFF
>-|TRBV18
CARAGRDHYEQYF
>-|TRBV6-2/TRBV6-3
CASRWDNNQPQHF
>-|TRBV20-1
CSASSAGSSQETQYF
>-|TRBV12-3/TRBV12-4
CASRLTVGWNSPLHF
>-|TRBV20-1
CSAEEDSYNEQFF
>TRBD1|TRBV7-2
CASSLVQGGEQYF
>-|TRBV20-1
CSARGEYVNTEAFF
>-|TRBV29-1
CSAGLATGEAFF
>-|TRBV19
CASSPNREATNEKLFF
>-|TRBV5-4
CASSLKGVSNEQFF
>-|TRBV4-3
CASSPTWGGNYGYTF
>-|TRBV7-9
CASSLGHKENTEAFF
>-|TRBV5-1
CASSLVGGSNEQYF
>-|TRBV4-3
CASSQDLNSPLHF
>-|TRBV6-2/TRBV6-3
CASMERIRTEAFF
>-|TRBV12-3/TRBV12-4
CASRPTYGTYRQFF
>-|TRBV5-5
CASTPAGGVNSPLHF
>-|TRBV5-1
CASTRDAPSLSYNEQFF
>-|TRBV5-6
CASSPPGRDYEQYF
>-|TRBV24-1
CATSEQGLWQPQHF
>-|TRBV24-1
CATSDPGGITDTQYF
>-|TRBV20-1
CSAREPTGRNEAFF
>-|TRBV5-5
CASSRGQGGDEQYF
>-|TRBV3-1
CASSHYPTVYEQYF
>TRBD2|TRBV5-5
CASNPLAGAPTDTQYF
>TRBD2|TRBV6-4
CASSDSGGGLDTQYF
>TRBD1|TRBV6-2/TRBV6-3
CASSPPRTGGQNTEAFF
>-|TRBV28
CASSLYQGRVEAFF
>TRBD1|TRBV12-3/TRBV12-4
CASSLGPGGYTQYF
>-|TRBV5-1
CASSLATEGDTQYF
>-|TRBV6-2/TRBV6-3
CASSYSKDWGSYEQYF
>-|TRBV4-3
CASSQDLYQPQHF
>-|TRBV11-2
CASSPPENEQYF
>TRBD1|TRBV9
CASSVAAGGYEQYF
>TRBD1|TRBV6-1
CASSLSLRQGLGETQYF
>-|TRBV10-2
CASSEQGPETQYF